The 22 T cell receptor beta chains below were found in one sample sequenced in a study of blood T cell repertoires in COVID-19. Generated by immunoSEQ multiplex PCR, the TCRdb table keeps only in-frame clones and is missing some. The table lists around 43,000 clones, approximately 86% of them singletons. The sequencing input was peripheral blood. Every receptor here comes from a man in his forties or fifties in a cohort sampled during active COVID-19.

This chain connects TRBV27 to TRBJ1-1, with a possible D match to TRBD1 (6 bases). The V end lost 3 bases, the J end lost 6 bases, and 11 bases lay between the germline ends. Germline V CDR1 and CDR2: MNHEY, SMNVEV (reference sequence). This CDR3 is 13 amino acids long. In DNA, the CDR3 is TGTGCCAGCAGTTTTGGGGGCGATTCTGAAGCTTTCTTT. As protein: CASSFGGDSEAFF.

V gene TRBV10-3 combines with J gene TRBJ2-2, with TRBD2 as a possible D gene (6 bases). The V end lost 0 bases, the J end lost 5 bases, and 16 bases lay between the germline ends. This CDR3 comprises 17 residues. Germline V gene data show CDR1 as ENHRY and CDR2 as SYGVKD. The CDR3 DNA reads as TGTGCCATCAGTGAGTCAGGGGCGAGGAGGGATACCGGGGAGCTGTTTTTT. Translating gives CAISESGARRDTGELFF.

CDR3 amino acids: CASIGLAGVDEQFF. The CDR3 DNA follows: TGCGCCAGCATTGGACTAGCGGGAGTAGATGAGCAGTTCTTC. V is TRBV10-1 and J is TRBJ2-1; TRBD2 matches at 13 bases. V shed 7 bases and J 8 bases; nucleotides not matched to a gene: 5. The CDR3 covers 14 residues. The V gene's germline CDR1 is WNHNN and CDR2 SYGVQD (reference sequence).

This chain joins TRBV11-3 and TRBJ1-1; D is possibly TRBD1 (5 bases). This CDR3 has 14 amino acids. Trimming removed 7 bases at V and 4 bases at J, with 16 bases between. Germline V lookup: CDR1 SGHNT, CDR2 YENEEA. The CDR3 spells CASTPLSGGTEAFF. In DNA form, the CDR3 reads TGTGCCAGCACCCCGCTATCGGGGGGCACTGAAGCTTTCTTT.

This clone was seen a few times. The chain joins TRBV3-1 (or the pseudogene TRBV3-2) to TRBJ1-6; D gene uncertain. The CDR3 totals 16 residues. Deletions cut 0 bases from V and 0 bases from J, with 6 bases between. CDR1 is LGHDT and CDR2 is YNNKEL in the germline V gene (reference sequence). The CDR3 DNA sequence: TGTGCCAGCAGCCAAGAGGGCCTCTCCTATAATTCACCCCTCCACTTT. As protein: CASSQEGLSYNSPLHF.

CDR3 protein: CASSLEAGTDTQYF. Here the CDR3 DNA reads TGTGCCAGCAGCTTAGAGGCGGGGACAGATACGCAGTATTTT. The V gene is TRBV7-6, the J gene TRBJ2-3, with D possibly being TRBD2 (6 bases). V lost 1 base, J lost 3 bases, and 8 bases lay in between. The V gene's germline CDR1 is SGHVS and CDR2 FNYEAQ. The length of the CDR3 is 14 residues. Supplemented by reference TRBV7-6 and TRBJ2-3, the full variable domain reads GAGVSQSPRYKVTKRGQDVALRCDPISGHVSLYWYRQALGQGPEFLTYFNYEAQQDKSGLPNDRFSAERPEGSISTLTIQRTEQRDSAMYRCASSLEAGTDTQYFGPGTRLTVL.

The chain uses TRBV27 and TRBJ2-7; 10 nucleotides align to TRBD1. Germline CDR1 and CDR2: MNHEY and SMNVEV (reference sequence). The CDR3 has 17 amino acids. V shed 2 bases, J shed 1 base, and the junction held 8 bases outside the gene matches. This chain's CDR3 is CASSLRVGTGASYEQYF. The CDR3 DNA is TGTGCCAGCAGTTTACGGGTGGGGACAGGGGCGTCCTACGAGCAGTACTTC.

The V call is TRBV6-5, the J call TRBJ1-2, with D possibly matching TRBD1 (5 bases). The CDR3 is 15 residues long. The V and J ends lost 3 bases and 6 bases respectively, with 17 bases between them. Per germline, CDR1 MNHEY and CDR2 SVGAGI. The CDR3 bases are TGTGCCAGCAGTTATCATGCTCAGGGCATAGATGGCTACACCTTC. Translation gives CASSYHAQGIDGYTF.

The chain is built from TRBV11-2 and TRBJ1-2; TRBD1 matches at 8 bases. The CDR3 extends over 14 amino acids. With V trimmed by 5 bases and J by 3 bases, 5 bases remained unmatched. Germline V gene sequence: CDR1 SGHAT, CDR2 FQNNGV. CDR3 nucleotide sequence: TGTGCCAGCAGCCCCTCACAGGGGGACTATGGCTACACCTTC. It translates to CASSPSQGDYGYTF.

The chain employs TRBV9 and TRBJ1-2; D uncertain. V was cut by 4 bases and J by 5 bases, with 18 bases left in between. CDR3 size: 15 residues. CDR1 and CDR2 from the germline V gene are SGDLS and YYNGEE. In DNA, the CDR3 is TGTGCCAGCAGCCCGAGGTCGGGGTTGGAATATGGCTACACCTTC. Translation: CASSPRSGLEYGYTF.

V is TRBV11-2 and J is TRBJ2-7; D possibly corresponds to TRBD1 (5 bases). The V end lost 5 bases, the J end lost 5 bases, and 16 bases lay between the germline ends. Germline V lookup: CDR1 SGHAT, CDR2 FQNNGV. The CDR3 contains 14 residues. The CDR3, as DNA: TGTGCCAGCAGCGCAGGGTCGTTTTGGGACGAGCAGTACGTC. Protein: CASSAGSFWDEQYV.

The chain employs TRBV7-2 and TRBJ2-7, with 8 bases lining up with TRBD2. CDR1 SGHTA and CDR2 FQGNSA come from the germline V gene. CDR3 length equals 15 residues. The junction had 8 bases not matched to a gene; V was cut back by 5 bases and J by 2 bases. CDR3 DNA sequence: TGTGCCAGCAGCCCTTTCGCGGGGGGAGCCTACGAGCAGTACTTC. Protein sequence: CASSPFAGGAYEQYF.

J is TRBJ1-2 and V is TRBV29-1; D unresolved. The ends were cut back, 1 base at V and 13 bases at J, with 19 bases in the middle. This CDR3 region has 13 residues. Germline V gene lookup returns CDR1 SQVTM and CDR2 ANQGSEA. The chain's CDR3 is CSVEVGGLLGTTF. For the CDR3, the DNA is TGCAGCGTTGAAGTTGGAGGGCTTCTAGGCACCACCTTC.

This rearrangement joins TRBV4-2 to TRBJ2-5, with D tentatively TRBD1 (5 bases). CDR1 and CDR2 from the germline V gene are LGHNA and YNFKEQ. Trimming left V 6 bases short and J 4 bases short, with 15 bases between. The CDR3 has 14 amino acids. CDR3 DNA: TGTGCCAGCAGTGCTCAGGGTAACCGAGAGACCCAGTACTTC. Amino acid sequence: CASSAQGNRETQYF.

This rearrangement joins TRBV7-9 to TRBJ1-2; 9 bases are a match to TRBD1. Unmatched junction bases numbered 5, after V lost 3 bases and J lost 6 bases. The CDR3 spans 14 residues. CDR1 SEHNR and CDR2 FQNEAQ come from the germline V gene (reference sequence). This CDR3 is CASSFAGTGNGYTF. The CDR3 region has the DNA TGTGCCAGCAGCTTTGCGGGGACAGGGAATGGCTACACCTTC.

This rearrangement joins TRBV7-9 to TRBJ2-2, with D maybe TRBD1 (6 bases). The germline V gene has CDR1 SEHNR and CDR2 FQNEAQ (reference sequence). The CDR3 is 15 residues long. Trimming took off 1 base at V and 3 bases at J, with 9 bases between the two ends. CDR3 sequence: CASSLEQGHTGELFF. The CDR3 coding sequence is TGTGCCAGCAGCTTAGAGCAGGGGCACACCGGGGAGCTGTTTTTT.

The J gene is TRBJ2-3, the V gene TRBV27; D is uncertain. The CDR3 totals 11 residues. Germline V gene data show CDR1 as MNHEY and CDR2 as SMNVEV (reference sequence). V gave up 5 bases and J gave up 6 bases, with 6 bases separating them. CDR3: CASSIGDTQYF. CDR3 coding DNA: TGTGCCAGCAGTATCGGGGATACGCAGTATTTT.

This clone was detected a few times. The J gene is TRBJ2-5, the V gene TRBV2; TRBD1 is a possible D gene (7 bases). The CDR3 extends over 14 amino acids. Looked up from germline, CDR1 is SNHLY and CDR2 is FYNNEI. V lost 4 bases, J lost 4 bases, and 13 bases lay in between. The CDR3 DNA reads as TGTGCCAGCAGTGGACAGGGAGGCGGAGAGACCCAGTACTTC. Translating gives CASSGQGGGETQYF.

V and J are TRBV28 and TRBJ2-7; 10 positions agree with TRBD1. Per the germline V gene, CDR1 is MDHEN and CDR2 is SYDVKM. The CDR3 contains 15 residues. V gave up 3 bases and J gave up 2 bases; unmatched junction bases: 4. As DNA, the CDR3 is TGTGCCAGCAGTTTGGGGACAGGGGTAGCCTACGAGCAGTACGTC. Its protein is CASSLGTGVAYEQYV.

This chain links TRBV7-3 with TRBJ2-2, with D maybe TRBD2 (6 bases). The CDR3 consists of 20 residues. V lost 0 bases, J lost 5 bases, and 25 bases lay in between. Germline V gene data show CDR1 as SGHTA and CDR2 as FQGTGA. For the CDR3, the DNA is TGTGCCAGCAGCTTAACTTTTCCGGTCGACGGTCCCCGGGGGACCGGGGAGCTGTTTTTT. This gives the protein CASSLTFPVDGPRGTGELFF.

The chain combines TRBV11-3 with TRBJ2-3; 8 nucleotides agree with TRBD2. This CDR3 is built from 16 residues. The J segment lost 4 bases and the V segment lost 5 bases, leaving 11 bases of the junction unmatched. The germline CDR1 and CDR2 sequences are SGHNT and YENEEA. CDR3 sequence reads: CASSPPGLGESDTQYF. The CDR3 DNA follows: TGTGCCAGCAGCCCCCCGGGACTAGGAGAATCAGATACGCAGTATTTT.

The CDR3 coding sequence is TGCGCCAGCAGCTTGTCACGGACAGGGTACACCGGGGAGCTGTTTTTT. Protein product: CASSLSRTGYTGELFF. The V call is TRBV5-1, the J call TRBJ2-2; 8 positions agree with TRBD1. Germline-derived CDR1 and CDR2 are SGHRS and YFSETQ. The CDR3 sequence is 16 residues long. The ends lost 1 base at V and 3 bases at J; junction bases unmatched: 5.